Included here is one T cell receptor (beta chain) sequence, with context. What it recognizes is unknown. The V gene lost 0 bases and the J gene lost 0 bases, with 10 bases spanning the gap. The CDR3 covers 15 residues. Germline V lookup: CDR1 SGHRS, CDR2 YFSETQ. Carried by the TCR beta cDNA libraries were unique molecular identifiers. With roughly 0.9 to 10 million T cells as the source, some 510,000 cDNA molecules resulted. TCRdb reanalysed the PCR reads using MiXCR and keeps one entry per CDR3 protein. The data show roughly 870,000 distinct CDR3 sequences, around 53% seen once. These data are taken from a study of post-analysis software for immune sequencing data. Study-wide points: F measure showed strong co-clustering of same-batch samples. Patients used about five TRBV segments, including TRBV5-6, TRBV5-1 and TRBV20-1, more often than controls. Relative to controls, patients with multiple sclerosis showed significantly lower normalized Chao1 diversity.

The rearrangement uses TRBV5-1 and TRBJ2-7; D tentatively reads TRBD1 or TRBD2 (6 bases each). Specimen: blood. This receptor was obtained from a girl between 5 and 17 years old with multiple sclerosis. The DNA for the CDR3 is TGCGCCAGCAGCTTGGCGGGGGCCCACTCCTACGAGCAGTACTTC. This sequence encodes CASSLAGAHSYEQYF. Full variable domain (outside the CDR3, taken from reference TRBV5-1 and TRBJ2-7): KAGVTQTPRYLIKTRGQQVTLSCSPISGHRSVSWYQQTPGQGLQFLFEYFSETQRNKGNFPGRFSGRQFSNSRSEMNVSTLELGDSALYLCASSLAGAHSYEQYFGPGTRLTVT.